A single sample is the source of the 12 T cell receptor beta chains below, sequenced in a study of control samples from healthy donors and cancer patients. The repertoire was sequenced with immunoSEQ multiplex PCR; TCRdb's copy has only in-frame clones and lacks some. The sample lists about 170,000 clones, 91% occurring once. Sequencing input: blood. These receptors all come from a woman aged 40 to 50 in good health.

The rearrangement links TRBV19 to TRBJ1-2, with D unclear. V lost 3 bases, J lost 4 bases, and 9 bases lay in between. The CDR3 totals 13 residues. Per the germline V gene, CDR1 is LNHDA and CDR2 is SQIVND (reference sequence). CDR3 amino acids: CASSIGSLYGYTF. For the CDR3, the DNA is TGTGCCAGTAGTATCGGGAGCCTCTATGGCTACACCTTC.

The chain links TRBV10-3 to TRBJ2-1; maybe TRBD2 (5 bases). The CDR3 sequence is 14 residues long. Germline CDR1 reads ENHRY; CDR2 reads SYGVKD. Between the trimmed V and J ends, which lost 4 bases and 6 bases, there was a span of 13 bases. This CDR3 reads CAISGEGEVNEQFF. In DNA form, the CDR3 reads TGTGCCATCAGTGGAGAGGGTGAGGTCAATGAGCAGTTCTTC.

This clone was detected only once. CDR3 DNA sequence: TGCGCCAGCAGCCGCCGCCGGGACGGAAATCTGAACACTGAAGCTTTCTTT. It translates to CASSRRRDGNLNTEAFF. The V call is TRBV4-1, the J call TRBJ1-1; D may be TRBD1 (5 bases). Germline CDR1 MGHRA, CDR2 YSYEKL. Trimming removed 4 bases from V and 0 bases from J, with 18 bases in between. The CDR3 extends over 17 amino acids.

The rearrangement uses TRBV2 and TRBJ2-5; D is unresolved. The V end lost 6 bases, the J end lost 3 bases, and 11 bases lay between the germline ends. Germline assignment: CDR1 SNHLY and CDR2 FYNNEI. The CDR3 has 13 amino acids. DNA of the CDR3: TGTGCCAGCAGGACCGACTGGAAAGAGACCCAGTACTTC. Its translation is CASRTDWKETQYF. The variable domain in full, with the rest retrieved from reference TRBV2 and TRBJ2-5, is EPEVTQTPSHQVTQMGQEVILRCVPISNHLYFYWYRQILGQKVEFLVSFYNNEISEKSEIFDDQFSVERPDGSNFTLKIRSTKLEDSAMYFCASRTDWKETQYFGPGTRLLVL.

This chain connects TRBV2 to TRBJ2-1; perhaps TRBD2 as D (6 bases). This CDR3 is built from 14 residues. V was cut by 6 bases and J by 3 bases, with 12 bases left in between. Looked up from germline, CDR1 is SNHLY and CDR2 is FYNNEI. The CDR3, as DNA: TGTGCCAGCAGAGTGGCGGGGTACTACAATGAGCAGTTCTTC. This sequence encodes CASRVAGYYNEQFF.

The chain has TRBV5-6 and TRBJ1-2; D is undetermined. Germline lookup yields CDR1 SGHDT and CDR2 YYEEEE. CDR3 length equals 14 residues. Trimming removed 5 bases from V and 0 bases from J, with 11 bases in between. The CDR3 protein is CASRVSGANYGYTF. The CDR3 nucleotides are TGTGCCAGCAGGGTTAGCGGAGCTAACTATGGCTACACCTTC.

This sequence joins TRBV11-3 and TRBJ1-1; TRBD1 might be the D (5 bases). This CDR3 comprises 12 residues. Trimming removed 5 bases from V and 9 bases from J, with 13 bases in between. The germline gives CDR1 SGHNT, CDR2 YENEEA. The CDR3: CASSQDQGQAFF. The CDR3 DNA reads TGTGCCAGCAGCCAGGACCAGGGACAAGCTTTCTTT.

The rearrangement uses TRBV7-8 and TRBJ2-7; D gene ambiguous. V lost 6 bases, J lost 2 bases, and 14 bases lay in between. The CDR3 totals 14 residues. Looked up from germline, CDR1 is SGHVS and CDR2 is FQNEAQ. The CDR3 coding sequence is TGTGCCAGCAGTACCCTTGCGATGGCCTACGAGCAGTACTTC. Its protein is CASSTLAMAYEQYF.

The chain couples TRBV7-8 to TRBJ1-5; tentative D call: TRBD1 (6 bases). V gave up 5 bases and J gave up 7 bases, with 15 bases separating them. Germline assignment: CDR1 SGHVS and CDR2 FQNEAQ. The CDR3 is 14 residues long. For the CDR3, the DNA is TGTGCCAGCAGCCCAGGGGTAGAGGTCCAGCCCCAGCATTTT. This encodes CASSPGVEVQPQHF.

The V call is TRBV29-1, the J call TRBJ1-1, with D perhaps TRBD1 (5 bases). Germline values: CDR1 SQVTM, CDR2 ANQGSEA. Trimming pared 5 bases from V and 6 bases from J, leaving 13 bases between. The CDR3 has 12 residues. This CDR3 is CSVRGLVAEAFF. The CDR3 bases are TGCAGCGTTCGGGGGTTGGTTGCTGAAGCTTTCTTT.

Comment on this clone: One junction end does not reproduce the germline sequence, and a read error may be involved. V and J are TRBV4-1 and TRBJ1-2; D call uncertain. The CDR3 length is 12 residues. Germline CDR1 reads MGHRA; CDR2 reads YSYEKL. The CDR3 loop reads CASSQTSSDVMF. DNA of the CDR3: TGCGCCAGCAGCCAAACCTCTTCGGACGTTATGTTC.

The chain recombines TRBV15 with TRBJ2-7; the match to TRBD1 covers 10 bases. Trimming removed 0 bases from V and 7 bases from J; junction bases left unmatched: 9. Per germline, CDR1 LNHNV and CDR2 YYDKDF (reference sequence). This CDR3 has 16 residues. CDR3 bases: TGTGCCACCAGCAGAGATACTCGACAGGGGGCAAAAGAGCAGTACTTC. Translating gives CATSRDTRQGAKEQYF.